This T cell receptor (beta chain) appears in the sequencing data of a study of patients and donors after allogeneic stem cell transplantation. CDR3 length: 15 amino acids. Germline loops: CDR1 MGHRA, CDR2 YSYEKL. The V and J ends lost 1 base and 11 bases respectively, with 20 bases between them. Each CDR3 protein is one row after TCRdb ran MiXCR on the RT-PCR reads. The top ten hold less than 9.5% of the sample, which has hundreds of thousands of distinct CDR3 sequences, approximately 16% seen once. The TCR sequence derives from a human donor who was either an allogeneic HSCT recipient or a stem cell or donor lymphocyte infusion donor (not recorded which). It is not recorded whose cells these are; they may come from a transplant donor. Sequenced sample: blood, either unsorted or a sorted T cell fraction (not recorded which). The V and J genes are TRBV4-1 and TRBJ1-1, with TRBD1 as a possible D gene (6 bases). As DNA, the CDR3 is TGCGCCAGCAGCCAAGTAGGAGGGGGAGTAAGAGGGGCTTTCTTT. This codes for CASSQVGGGVRGAFF.